Below are 20 T cell receptor beta chains sequenced from a single sample in a study of blood T cell repertoires in COVID-19. The table came from immunoSEQ multiplex PCR; TCRdb's copy has only in-frame clones and leaves some out. The top ten hold approximately 1.5% of the sample, which has hundreds of thousands of clones, roughly 84% seen once. Specimen: PBMCs or T cells enriched from blood (not recorded which). These TCRs come from a woman aged 18 to 35 who had been exposed to COVID-19.

The chain carries TRBV10-2 and TRBJ1-1; 9 bases line up with TRBD1. Germline CDR1 reads WSHSY; CDR2 reads SAAADI. V lost 7 bases to trimming and J lost 5 bases; unmatched junction nucleotides: 5. This CDR3 region has 13 residues. CDR3 in DNA: TGCGCCAGCATGGGACAGGGAGTTACTGAAGCTTTCTTT. Translated, it gives CASMGQGVTEAFF.

The chain has TRBV7-6 and TRBJ1-1; D might be TRBD1 (6 bases). V lost 5 bases and J lost 3, with 25 bases in between. The CDR3 is made up of 18 amino acids. CDR1 is SGHVS, CDR2 FNYEAQ, per germline. CDR3 bases: TGTGCCAGCAGCCCAGGGCGGGGGCGCCACAGAGGGTACACTGAAGCTTTCTTT. As protein: CASSPGRGRHRGYTEAFF.

The chain carries TRBV9 and TRBJ1-1; perhaps TRBD1 as D (5 bases). From germline, CDR1 is SGDLS and CDR2 YYNGEE. The CDR3 runs 15 residues. Trimming left V 4 bases short and J 1 base short, with 14 bases between. This CDR3 is CASSPNTGRNTEAFF. The CDR3 DNA sequence: TGTGCCAGCAGCCCCAACACAGGAAGGAACACTGAAGCTTTCTTT. The full variable domain, completed using reference TRBV9 and TRBJ1-1, is DSGVTQTPKHLITATGQRVTLRCSPRSGDLSVYWYQQSLDQGLQFLIQYYNGEERAKGNILERFSAQQFPDLHSELNLSSLELGDSALYFCASSPNTGRNTEAFFGQGTRLTVV.

The chain is built from TRBV18 and TRBJ1-2, with 7 nucleotides matching TRBD1. CDR1 and CDR2 from the germline V gene are KGHSH and LQKENI. CDR3 size: 14 residues. The J segment lost 3 bases and the V segment lost 1 base, leaving 2 bases of the junction unmatched. CDR3 loop: CASSPLQGDYGYTF. The CDR3 DNA follows: TGTGCCAGCTCACCACTCCAGGGGGACTATGGCTACACCTTC.

This rearrangement joins TRBV5-4 to TRBJ2-7, with 14 bases aligning to TRBD2. The CDR3 covers 17 residues. With V trimmed by 4 bases and J by 0 bases, 6 bases remained unmatched. Germline loops: CDR1 SGHNT, CDR2 YYREEE (reference sequence). The CDR3 here is CASSPEGTSGGSYEQYF. CDR3 coding DNA: TGTGCCAGCAGCCCAGAAGGGACTAGCGGGGGCTCCTACGAGCAGTACTTC.

The chain is built from TRBV10-3 and TRBJ2-7; 8 bases map to TRBD1. The CDR3 runs 14 residues. From germline, CDR1 is ENHRY and CDR2 SYGVKD. Trimming at V came to 6 bases and at J to 1 base, leaving 5 bases not matched to a gene. CDR3: CAISGDRPSYEQYF. The CDR3 coding sequence is TGTGCCATCAGCGGGGACAGGCCGTCCTACGAGCAGTACTTC.

This clone was counted a single time. The chain uses TRBV5-5 and TRBJ1-6; TRBD1 matches 9 bases. Germline V CDR1 and CDR2: SGHKS, YYEKEE (reference sequence). The CDR3 has 15 amino acids. The V segment lost 4 bases and the J segment 9 bases; nucleotides outside the gene matches: 8. CDR3 DNA sequence: TGTGCCAGCAGCGGAACGGGACAGGGTGGTTCACCCCTCCACTTT. It encodes CASSGTGQGGSPLHF.

The genes are TRBV3-1 (or the pseudogene TRBV3-2) and TRBJ2-1; TRBD1 matches at 7 bases. Losses at the gene ends were 4 bases for V and 4 bases for J; bases not matched to a gene: 7. The CDR3 covers 15 residues. Germline V lookup: CDR1 LGHDT, CDR2 YNNKEL (reference sequence). The CDR3 spells CASSPTGIRYNEQFF. As DNA, the CDR3 is TGTGCCAGCAGCCCGACAGGGATTAGGTACAATGAGCAGTTCTTC.

This chain joins TRBV5-5 and TRBJ2-7; D possibly corresponds to TRBD1 (6 bases). The CDR3 is 13 amino acids. Germline V gene data show CDR1 as SGHKS and CDR2 as YYEKEE (reference sequence). Trimming pared 1 base from V and 3 bases from J, leaving 8 bases between. The CDR3 bases are TGTGCCAGCAGCTTGACAGGGCGCTACGAGCAGTACTTC. Protein: CASSLTGRYEQYF.

This sequence joins TRBV28 and TRBJ2-6; 8 bases align to TRBD1. The V gene's germline CDR1 is MDHEN and CDR2 SYDVKM. V trimming: 0 bases; J trimming: 2 bases; junction bases outside the gene matches: 9. The CDR3 is 19 amino acids. CDR3 sequence (DNA): TGTGCCAGCAGTTTATGGGGGACAGGTCTCTCCCCTGGGGCCAACGTCCTGACTTTC. This translates into CASSLWGTGLSPGANVLTF.

The V and J genes are TRBV24-1 and TRBJ2-1; no reliable D call. The germline V gene encodes CDR1 KGHDR and CDR2 SFDVKD. CDR3 length: 14 residues. Between the trimmed V and J ends, which lost 1 base and 9 bases, there was a span of 12 bases. This CDR3 reads CATSDFNGYAEQFF. Here the CDR3 DNA reads TGTGCCACCAGTGATTTCAACGGGTACGCTGAGCAGTTCTTC.

V and J are TRBV6-5 and TRBJ1-2, with 8 bases that match TRBD1. The CDR3 loop spans 14 amino acids. Per germline, CDR1 MNHEY and CDR2 SVGAGI. J lost 1 base, V lost 7 bases, and 5 bases had no gene match. For the CDR3, the DNA is TGTGCCAGCACTAGACAGGGGATTAACTATGGCTACACCTTC. As protein: CASTRQGINYGYTF.

The chain carries TRBV28 and TRBJ2-7; 7 nucleotides agree with TRBD2. Germline lookup yields CDR1 MDHEN and CDR2 SYDVKM. This CDR3 is 14 amino acids long. V dropped 8 bases and J dropped 3; count of bases not matched to a gene: 10. The CDR3 protein is CASGGEAGNYEQYF. CDR3 nucleotide sequence: TGTGCCAGCGGCGGCGAAGCGGGAAACTACGAGCAGTACTTC.

This clone was observed a single time. The chain couples TRBV9 to TRBJ2-5; TRBD1 matches at 7 bases. The CDR3 covers 14 residues. Germline trimming cut 3 bases from V and 1 base from J; bases unmatched to any gene: 3. Germline V lookup: CDR1 SGDLS, CDR2 YYNGEE. The CDR3 loop is CASSAGTVQETQYF. The CDR3 bases are TGTGCCAGCAGCGCTGGGACAGTCCAAGAGACCCAGTACTTC.

V is TRBV2 and J is TRBJ2-7; D uncertain. Trimming cost V 4 bases and J 4 bases, with 11 bases left between them. The germline CDR1 and CDR2 sequences are SNHLY and FYNNEI. This CDR3 is built from 13 residues. In DNA, the CDR3 is TGTGCCAGCAGTGGCTTCTCGGTTTACGAGCAGTACTTC. It specifies CASSGFSVYEQYF. The whole variable domain, filled in from reference TRBV2 and TRBJ2-7, reads EPEVTQTPSHQVTQMGQEVILRCVPISNHLYFYWYRQILGQKVEFLVSFYNNEISEKSEIFDDQFSVERPDGSNFTLKIRSTKLEDSAMYFCASSGFSVYEQYFGPGTRLTVT.

The rearrangement uses TRBV5-4 and TRBJ2-4; tentatively, D is TRBD1 (6 bases). Germline V gives CDR1 SGHNT, CDR2 YYREEE (reference sequence). V shed 5 bases and J shed 0 bases, with 18 bases lying between them. The CDR3 is 17 amino acids. The CDR3 region has the DNA TGTGCCAGCAGTTTCACAGGGCAGCCATTAGCCAAAAACATTCAGTACTTC. It codes for CASSFTGQPLAKNIQYF.

J is TRBJ2-7 and V is TRBV4-3; 8 bases align to TRBD1. The CDR3 runs 13 residues. The V and J ends lost 4 bases and 3 bases, in that order; junction bases with no gene match: 2. CDR1 and CDR2 (germline): LGHNA, YSLEER. The CDR3, as DNA: TGCGCCAGCAGCCCGGACAGGGACTACGAGCAGTACTTC. This encodes CASSPDRDYEQYF.

This sequence joins TRBV5-4 and TRBJ2-5; D perhaps matches TRBD1 (5 bases). Per germline, CDR1 SGHNT and CDR2 YYREEE (reference sequence). Trimming shortened V by 9 bases and J by 0 bases, and 9 bases separated the two germline ends. This CDR3 has 12 residues. In nucleotides, the CDR3 is TGTGCCACTCGGACATACCAAGAGACCCAGTACTTC. It translates to CATRTYQETQYF.

The V call is TRBV19, the J call TRBJ2-7, with 11 bases that match TRBD1. The germline CDR1 and CDR2 sequences are LNHDA and SQIVND (reference sequence). CDR3 length: 14 residues. V dropped 7 bases and J dropped 2; count of bases not matched to a gene: 4. The CDR3: CASKMGQGAYEQYF. DNA of the CDR3: TGTGCCAGTAAGATGGGACAGGGGGCCTACGAGCAGTACTTC. Together with reference TRBV19 and TRBJ2-7, the CDR3 gives the full variable domain: DGGITQSPKYLFRKEGQNVTLSCEQNLNHDAMYWYRQDPGQGLRLIYYSQIVNDFQKGDIAEGYSVSREKKESFPLTVTSAQKNPTAFYLCASKMGQGAYEQYFGPGTRLTVT.

This clone was counted a few times. The CDR3 here is CASSFLANQPQHF. The CDR3 DNA reads as TGTGCCAGCAGTTTTCTCGCGAATCAGCCCCAGCATTTT. This sequence joins TRBV28 and TRBJ1-5; D gene ambiguous. Trimming stripped 3 bases from V and 4 bases from J, with 7 bases between. CDR3 length: 13 residues. Germline lookup yields CDR1 MDHEN and CDR2 SYDVKM.